This TCR beta chain was identified during a study of control samples from healthy donors and cancer patients. Using immunoSEQ multiplex PCR, the repertoire was profiled, and TCRdb retains in-frame clones only, with some absent. Of 100,000 to 150,000 clones listed, less than 90% are singletons. Trimming shortened V by 6 bases and J by 6 bases, and 17 bases separated the two germline ends. This CDR3 comprises 14 residues. Germline CDR1 reads MGHDK; CDR2 reads SYGVNS. The genes are TRBV25-1 and TRBJ1-1, with D maybe TRBD1 (6 bases). The specimen sequenced was blood. The receptor's source is a man in his late teens or twenties in good health. The CDR3 region is CASSASGVAAEAFF. Here the CDR3 DNA reads TGTGCCAGCAGCGCGTCAGGGGTTGCGGCTGAAGCTTTCTTT.